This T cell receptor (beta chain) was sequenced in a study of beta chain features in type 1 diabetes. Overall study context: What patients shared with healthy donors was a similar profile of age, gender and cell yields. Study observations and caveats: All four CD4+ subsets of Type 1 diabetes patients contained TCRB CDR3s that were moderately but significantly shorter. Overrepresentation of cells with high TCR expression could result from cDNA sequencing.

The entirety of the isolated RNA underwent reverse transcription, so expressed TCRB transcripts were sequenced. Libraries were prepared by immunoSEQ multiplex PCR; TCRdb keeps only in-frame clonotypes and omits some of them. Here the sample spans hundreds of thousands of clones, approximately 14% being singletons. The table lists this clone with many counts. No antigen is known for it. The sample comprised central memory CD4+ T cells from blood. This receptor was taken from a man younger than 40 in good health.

CDR3 nucleotides: TGCGCCAGCAGCTCTTCAGGTCCCCACTACGAGCAGTACTTC. This translates into CASSSSGPHYEQYF. The chain employs TRBV23-1 and TRBJ2-7; no firm D call. TRBV23-1 is an open reading frame whose function is uncertain. The V gene lost 6 bases and the J gene lost 3 bases, with 15 bases spanning the gap. The CDR3 runs 14 residues.